This is a list of T cell receptor beta chains from one sample in a study of T cell responses to AZD1222 COVID-19 vaccine. Using immunoSEQ multiplex PCR, the repertoire was profiled, and TCRdb retains in-frame clones only, with some absent. The sample lists approximately 85,000 clones; approximately 87% were seen once. This material consisted of peripheral blood, taken on day 0 of AZD1222 vaccination. These receptors all come from an adult in good health. Both conserved end residues are trimmed from each CDR3. The D gene is left open where the match is weak.

TRBV7-2,TRBD1,ASIPGQARANYGYT
TRBV5-1,.,ASSQKLNEQF
TRBV24-1,.,ATSVVQRVTDTQY
TRBV27,.,ASSPGDSGNTIY
TRBV6-5,TRBD1,ASSHGQGSNEQY
TRBV7-2,.,ASTDRDWSYNEQF
TRBV10-3,TRBD1,AITGQGANYGYT
TRBV7-8,.,ASSLDGYNEQF
TRBV3-1/TRBV3-2,.,ASSQDGAGSGQPQH
TRBV5-4,TRBD2,ASSLNSGGNTGELF
TRBV6-5,TRBD1,ASSYSRTGGGYGYT
TRBV7-2,.,ASSLDYTGELF
TRBV12-3/TRBV12-4,.,ASSPTGVNEQF
TRBV14,.,ASSQLPLPNVNSPLH
TRBV2,TRBD1,ASSPGVDRGEAF
TRBV11-2,.,ASHAYRESGNTIY
TRBV11-2,TRBD1,ASSYRTGGNTEAF
TRBV2,.,ASRGPSDT
TRBV19,.,ATRLNQDRGYT
TRBV27,.,ASSLGGGGSAQH
TRBV5-4,.,ASSQRGSSGNTIY
TRBV5-8,.,ASSQDRGSGNTIY
TRBV28,.,ASSPALAPNYGYT
TRBV6-2/TRBV6-3,TRBD1,ASSLTGADSPQH
TRBV30,.,AWSRAYEQY
TRBV6-6,TRBD1,ASSPTGPAEAF
TRBV5-1,.,ASSYNPQGSSNQPQH
TRBV6-5,.,ASSYGGAFGNTIY
TRBV5-6,.,ASSSARRGNQPQH
TRBV29-1,TRBD2,SVQRGNEQF
TRBV5-6,.,ASRSSGAGNQPQH
TRBV3-1/TRBV3-2,TRBD1,ASSQLTGAAETQY
TRBV6-5,TRBD1,ASTQGGGNYGYT